This is a list of T cell receptor beta chains from one sample in a study of blood T cell repertoires in COVID-19. Produced via immunoSEQ multiplex PCR; TCRdb's table is partial and in-frame only. The sample shows roughly 410,000 clones, 87% of them seen only once. Material: peripheral blood. These receptors all come from a woman aged 60-75 years with COVID-19, enrolled during active disease. Each CDR3 is given with its conserved first and last residue. The D gene is left open where the match is weak. The size of a clone is reported for some rows only, either as once, few or many, or as a class for expanded clones.

cdr3_nt,cdr3_aa,j_call,clone_size,v_call,d_call
TGTGCCATCAGCGGCCCGGGACTAGCGAGTCAGAATGAGCAGTTCTTC,CAISGPGLASQNEQFF,TRBJ2-1,NA,TRBV10-3,TRBD2
TGTGCCAGTAGAGGCAGGGGGCGGAGGGGCAATCAGCCCCAGCATTTT,CASRGRGRRGNQPQHF,TRBJ1-5,NA,TRBV19,TRBD1
TGTGCCAGCAGGAGACAGACTCCTCATAACACCGGGGAGCTGTTTTTT,CASRRQTPHNTGELFF,TRBJ2-2,NA,TRBV2,NA
TGTGCCAGCAGTTACTCCCCAGGGACAGGGGGAGAAAAACTGTTTTTT,CASSYSPGTGGEKLFF,TRBJ1-4,few,TRBV6-5,TRBD1
TGTGCCAGCAGGGGTTGGGGGGGCCTGGAGACCCAGTACTTC,CASRGWGGLETQYF,TRBJ2-5,NA,TRBV6-5,NA
TGTGCCAGCAGTTACCCCCGGGACAGCAACTCCTACGAGCAGTACTTC,CASSYPRDSNSYEQYF,TRBJ2-7,NA,TRBV6-5,TRBD1
TGTGCCAGCGAGGGAGGGGGTCGAGGCTACACCTTC,CASEGGGRGYTF,TRBJ1-2,NA,TRBV6-5,NA
TGTGCCAGCAGTTCACCCCCAGGGAATCAGCCCCAGCATTTT,CASSSPPGNQPQHF,TRBJ1-5,NA,TRBV6-6,NA
TGTGCCAGCAGCTTAGACAGGGTCTACACCTTC,CASSLDRVYTF,TRBJ1-2,NA,TRBV11-3,NA
TGTGCCAGCAGTCGATCCCGGACAGACAATCAGCCCCAGCATTTT,CASSRSRTDNQPQHF,TRBJ1-5,few,TRBV6-6,NA
TGTGCCAGCATGCGGGGGATACGCTCACCCCTCCACTTT,CASMRGIRSPLHF,TRBJ1-6,NA,TRBV27,NA
TGTGCCAGCAGCGTCGGGACAGGCCAAGAGACCCAGTACTTC,CASSVGTGQETQYF,TRBJ2-5,NA,TRBV5-4,TRBD1
TGTGCCAGCAGCTTGGGGGGACAGGGCGGGGGAACTAACTATGGCTACACCTTC,CASSLGGQGGGTNYGYTF,TRBJ1-2,NA,TRBV5-4,TRBD1
TGTGCCAGCAGTTACTTGGGCGGGGGGGCTTTGCAGTACTTC,CASSYLGGGALQYF,TRBJ2-7,NA,TRBV6-5,TRBD2
TGCGCCAGCAGCTTGGATGCAGGGAATCAGCCCCAGCATTTT,CASSLDAGNQPQHF,TRBJ1-5,NA,TRBV5-1,NA
TGTGCCAGCAGTCCCCACCGGCTAGCGGGGTTGGCAGATACGCAGTATTTT,CASSPHRLAGLADTQYF,TRBJ2-3,NA,TRBV27,TRBD2
TGCGCCAGCAGCTCGGGACTAGCGGGGCCCGGGGAGCTGTTTTTT,CASSSGLAGPGELFF,TRBJ2-2,NA,TRBV5-1,TRBD2
TGTGCCAGCTCACTGGGGACAGAAGAAAAACTGTTTTTT,CASSLGTEEKLFF,TRBJ1-4,NA,TRBV18,TRBD1